Included here is one T cell receptor (beta chain) sequence, with context. No cognate antigen has been identified for it. Base qualities are not provided; no much larger clone lies one nucleotide away. At diagnosis, peripheral blood, uninvolved tumor-adjacent lung and tumor were collected and stored as a combination of fresh-frozen and FFPE material. For TCR repertoire profiling, blood samples were analyzed in the form of peripheral blood mononuclear cells. The CDR3, cysteine through phenylalanine, is 13 amino acids long. Just the 39-base CDR3 DNA is kept, in frame starting at base 1. Reading the germline V gene gives CDR1 KGHSH and CDR2 LQKENI. The V end loses 3 bases and the J end loses 4 bases, and a stretch of 7 bases separates them. This specimen belongs to a study of T cells in localized non-small cell lung cancer (dated by TCRdb to the early 2020s). As for the study more broadly: The study examined T cell repertoires in roughly 240 patients with early-stage NSCLC and compared tumors with uninvolved tumor-adjacent lungs. NSCLC patients had a mean age of around 61 years, and 120 to 150 were male and about a hundred female. The cohort comprised under 250 treatment-naïve NSCLC patients with resected, localized lung tumors. The research as a whole found: Higher blood T cell density associated with longer overall survival, while higher adjacent-lung clonality associated with shorter survival. Because of the exploratory design, TCR variables were selected using unadjusted p-values without false-discovery rate correction. A median of about 50 of the top 100 tumor clones turned up in the paired uninvolved adjacent lung, and roughly 28 of those clones also ranked among the top 100 of that same adjacent lung. Multi-region tumor sequencing was not performed, so intratumor heterogeneity could not be excluded. The highest T cell clonality was observed in uninvolved tumor-adjacent lung, where clonality exceeded that of tumor, suggesting that antigenic responses were more focused in uninvolved tumor-adjacent lung.

The immunoSEQ Assay was used to sequence TCR beta CDR3 regions from DNA. Processing in the source paper ran as follows. T cell density was computed as TCR beta template counts normalized to usable DNA estimated by amplifying housekeeping genes. Using the preseqR package, richness was estimated by extrapolating to 120,000 templates for tissue samples and 400,000 templates for PBMC samples. Clonality was defined by subtracting Pielou's evenness from one. To identify tissue-enriched TCRs, differential abundance testing was run on productive amino-acid clonotypes with a minimum total count of 5 and an alpha of 0.1. The Jaccard Index and the Morisita Overlap Index were used to measure repertoire overlap between compartments. GLIPH clustered TCR beta CDR3s with public tetramer-defined viral CDR3s; viral motifs required at least three viral sequences plus V-gene enrichment. As stored in TCRdb, this immuneACCESS dataset retains in-frame rearrangements with V and J assigned. A fraction of the clones does not appear; measured against another copy, unresolved V genes explain less than half of the discrepancy, and the remainder lacks a known reason. V and J calls and clone size are as listed in that table; D and trimming were resolved from the DNA. Across this sample there are nearly 35,000 clones, with roughly 90% seen only once. Together, the top ten hold about 10% of the sample.

Rearrangement joined TRBV18 to TRBJ2-1, with the D segment identity uncertain. The sequencing used peripheral blood mononuclear cells, collected before any cancer treatment. The receptor was derived from a female donor of 60 years or more with stage II lung adenocarcinoma. This receptor has the CDR3 CASSPPSYNEQFF. Read as DNA, the sequence is TGTGCCAGCTCACCCCCCTCTTACAATGAGCAGTTCTTC. The full variable domain, with segments outside the CDR3 supplied by the reference TRBV18 and TRBJ2-1 proteins, appears as NAGVMQNPRHLVRRRGQEARLRCSPMKGHSHVYWYRQLPEEGLKFMVYLQKENIIDESGMPKERFSAEFPKEGPSILRIQQVVRGDSAAYFCASSPPSYNEQFFGPGTRLTVL.